The 2 T cell receptor beta chains presented below share a single source sample, sequenced in a study of fetal regulatory T cell absence and autoimmunity. Data came from immunoSEQ multiplex PCR; TCRdb stores just in-frame clones and leaves some out. The sample comprises 95,000 or so clones, 72% of which are singletons, and roughly 2% rests with the top ten. Sequenced: pancreas tissue. The receptor set was obtained from a male donor with IPEX syndrome.

This clone was found many times. The V gene is TRBV27, the J gene TRBJ1-1; D gene unclear. Germline assignment: CDR1 MNHEY and CDR2 SMNVEV (reference sequence). Trimming took off 2 bases at V and 0 bases at J, with 16 bases between the two ends. The CDR3 is 17 residues long. CDR3: CASSLKADLPLNTEAFF. The CDR3, as DNA: TGTGCCAGCAGTTTAAAGGCGGATCTCCCTTTGAACACTGAAGCTTTCTTT.

The chain couples TRBV4-2 to TRBJ2-5, with a tentative D call TRBD1 (5 bases). The CDR3 totals 16 residues. Germline V gene lookup returns CDR1 LGHNA and CDR2 YNFKEQ. Between the trimmed V and J ends, which lost 0 bases and 1 base, there was a span of 12 bases. The chain's CDR3 is CASSQDHRGVQETQYF. The CDR3 DNA reads as TGTGCCAGCAGCCAAGATCATAGGGGTGTCCAAGAGACCCAGTACTTC.